The 25 T cell receptor beta chains given below trace back to one sample, sequenced in a study of STAT5B mutations in CD4+ large granular lymphocyte leukemia. Clones were read by immunoSEQ multiplex PCR, and TCRdb kept only the in-frame ones, dropping some. The sample has approximately 31,000 clones, roughly 72% seen once. Sequencing was performed on CD4+ T cells from blood buffy coats. Source of these receptors: a human donor in good health.

This clone was found a few times. The chain recombines TRBV5-1 with TRBJ2-7; D may be TRBD2 (5 bases). Trimming stripped 3 bases from V and 11 bases from J, with 18 bases between. This CDR3 spans 13 amino acids. Germline CDR1 and CDR2: SGHRS and YFSETQ. In DNA form, the CDR3 reads TGCGCCAGCAGCTCGGACCGGGAACCACGGGAGTACTTC. Protein product: CASSSDREPREYF.

The chain recombines TRBV7-2 with TRBJ1-2; 7 bases fit TRBD1. The CDR3 loop spans 15 amino acids. After removal of 0 bases from V and 0 bases from J, the junction contained 1 base not matched to a gene. The V gene's germline CDR1 is SGHTA and CDR2 FQGNSA. Written as DNA, the CDR3 is TGTGCCAGCAGCTTAGCAGGGGGCACTAACTATGGCTACACCTTC. Its protein product is CASSLAGGTNYGYTF.

The chain is built from TRBV10-1 and TRBJ2-3; D unresolved. The V end was cut by 3 bases, the J end by 8 bases, with 9 bases between. The germline gives CDR1 WNHNN, CDR2 SYGVQD (reference sequence). The CDR3 is made up of 12 amino acids. CDR3 amino acids: CASSENERTQYF. CDR3 nucleotide sequence: TGCGCCAGCAGTGAAAACGAACGTACGCAGTATTTT.

V usage is TRBV2 and J usage is TRBJ1-2; 7 nucleotides match TRBD1. V was clipped by 0 bases and J by 5 bases; unmatched bases: 6. This CDR3 region has 15 residues. Germline loops: CDR1 SNHLY, CDR2 FYNNEI. For the CDR3, the DNA is TGTGCCAGCAGTGAAGCGACAGGGCGGTTTTATGGCTACACCTTC. It specifies CASSEATGRFYGYTF. Full variable domain (missing parts from reference TRBV2 and TRBJ1-2): EPEVTQTPSHQVTQMGQEVILRCVPISNHLYFYWYRQILGQKVEFLVSFYNNEISEKSEIFDDQFSVERPDGSNFTLKIRSTKLEDSAMYFCASSEATGRFYGYTFGSGTRLTVV.

Regarding this clone: One end of the junction fails to match germline, which may point to a read error. The chain is built from TRBV7-7 and TRBJ2-1; the match to TRBD1 covers 7 bases. CDR1 SSHAT and CDR2 FNYEAQ come from the germline V gene (reference sequence). CDR3 size: 12 residues. Written as DNA, the CDR3 is TGTGCTAGCAGCCGACAGGGCAATGAGCAGTTCTTC. It translates to CASSRQGNEQFF.

This clone was seen a few times. The rearrangement joins TRBV19 to TRBJ1-1; the D is unclear. CDR1 is LNHDA, CDR2 SQIVND, per germline (reference sequence). The length of the CDR3 is 15 residues. V shed 3 bases and J shed 5 bases, with 16 bases lying between them. Here the CDR3 reads CASSIYPQEWTEAFF. The CDR3 nucleotides read TGTGCCAGTAGTATTTACCCTCAGGAGTGGACTGAAGCTTTCTTT.

The genes are TRBV6-1 and TRBJ1-1, with D uncertain. This CDR3 region has 13 residues. Germline CDR1 is MNHNS and CDR2 is SASEGT. V shed 9 bases and J shed 0 bases, with 11 bases lying between them. The CDR3 here is CASRQLLNTEAFF. CDR3 sequence (DNA): TGTGCCAGTAGGCAACTGCTGAACACTGAAGCTTTCTTT.

J is TRBJ2-3 and V is TRBV18; D unclear. This CDR3 has 12 residues. Germline lookup yields CDR1 KGHSH and CDR2 LQKENI. Trimming removed 0 bases at V and 9 bases at J, with 7 bases between. The CDR3 region is CASSPPSETQYF. The CDR3 DNA follows: TGTGCCAGCTCACCACCCTCCGAGACGCAGTATTTT.

The chain uses TRBV7-2 and TRBJ1-1, with TRBD1 matching over 10 bases. This CDR3 is built from 14 residues. V shed 6 bases, J shed 10 bases, and the junction held 11 bases outside the gene matches. Looked up from germline, CDR1 is SGHTA and CDR2 is FQGNSA. CDR3 DNA sequence: TGTGCCAGCAGACCGGGACAGGGGTTCCGCGCAGCTTTCTTT. As protein: CASRPGQGFRAAFF.

This clone was seen a few times. The chain combines TRBV10-1 with TRBJ1-1; TRBD1 might be the D (5 bases). Germline V gene lookup returns CDR1 WNHNN and CDR2 SYGVQD (reference sequence). The CDR3 has 14 amino acids. The V end was cut by 0 bases, the J end by 4 bases, with 9 bases between. The CDR3 reads CASSESGRATEAFF. CDR3 DNA sequence: TGCGCCAGCAGTGAGTCGGGCAGGGCCACTGAAGCTTTCTTT.

The V and J genes are TRBV9 and TRBJ2-2; D gene unclear. V shed 0 bases and J shed 4 bases, with 13 bases lying between them. This CDR3 has 16 residues. The germline CDR1 and CDR2 sequences are SGDLS and YYNGEE. In nucleotides, the CDR3 is TGTGCCAGCAGCGTAGCGGCATCCGGTGTCACCGGGGAGCTGTTTTTT. Translating it yields CASSVAASGVTGELFF.

The chain combines TRBV10-3 with TRBJ2-3; no definite D call. CDR3 size: 14 residues. Germline assignment: CDR1 ENHRY and CDR2 SYGVKD. Between the trimmed V and J ends, which lost 2 bases and 2 bases, there was a span of 8 bases. The CDR3 here is CAISEGRATDTQYF. In DNA form, the CDR3 reads TGTGCCATCAGTGAGGGCAGAGCCACAGATACGCAGTATTTT.

This clone has just one count. The rearrangement links TRBV18 to TRBJ1-1; D is uncertain. CDR3 size: 14 residues. Germline V CDR1 and CDR2: KGHSH, LQKENI. V was trimmed by 1 base and J by 5 bases, leaving 11 bases between them. DNA for the CDR3: TGTGCCAGCTCACCACGGGAGAGGGAGACTGAAGCTTTCTTT. Translated: CASSPRERETEAFF.

This clone was seen a handful of times. A junction end diverges from the germline sequence, so it may reflect a read error. The chain is built from TRBV12-5 and TRBJ1-1, with no clear D. This CDR3 contains 12 residues. From germline, CDR1 is LGHNT and CDR2 FRNRAP. As DNA, the CDR3 is TGTGCTAGTGGCTTGGTAGTGGCACGAGCTTTCTTT. It encodes CASGLVVARAFF.

Concerning this clone: One end of the junction does not line up with germline, which may come from a read error. The J gene is TRBJ2-5, the V gene TRBV7-7; possibly TRBD1 or TRBD2 for D (6 bases each). Germline CDR1 SSHAT, CDR2 FNYEAQ (reference sequence). There are 14 residues in the CDR3. In nucleotides, the CDR3 is TGTGCTAGCAGCTTCGCTACGGGGGCAGAGACCCAGTACTTC. It encodes CASSFATGAETQYF.

This clone was counted only a few times. The rearrangement links TRBV4-2 to TRBJ1-1, with D hard to call. V lost 11 bases and J 0 bases, leaving 13 bases between the germline ends. The germline CDR1 and CDR2 sequences are LGHNA and YNFKEQ. The CDR3 is made up of 13 amino acids. CDR3 sequence reads: CAAGGLMNTEAFF. The CDR3 region has the DNA TGTGCCGCAGGAGGGCTTATGAACACTGAAGCTTTCTTT.

This clone was detected a few times. The chain carries TRBV7-9 and TRBJ1-1; D not resolved. The V and J ends lost 2 bases and 0 bases respectively, with 7 bases between them. CDR3 length: 14 residues. Germline CDR1 is SEHNR and CDR2 is FQNEAQ (reference sequence). This chain's CDR3 is CASSLLRVNTEAFF. The CDR3 DNA reads TGTGCCAGCAGCTTACTTAGGGTGAACACTGAAGCTTTCTTT.

The chain is built from TRBV7-2 and TRBJ2-7, with D maybe TRBD2 (5 bases). V shed 3 bases and J shed 0 bases, with 12 bases lying between them. Germline CDR1 SGHTA, CDR2 FQGNSA. This CDR3 region has 15 residues. The CDR3 DNA is TGTGCCAGCAGCTTCCATGGAGGTAGCTCCTACGAGCAGTACTTC. It specifies CASSFHGGSSYEQYF. Filled out from reference TRBV7-2 and TRBJ2-7, the complete variable domain reads GAGVSQSPSNKVTEKGKDVELRCDPISGHTALYWYRQSLGQGLEFLIYFQGNSAPDKSGLPSDRFSAERTGGSVSTLTIQRTQQEDSAVYLCASSFHGGSSYEQYFGPGTRLTVT.

This clone was recorded a few times. The rearrangement joins TRBV30 to TRBJ1-2, with D unresolved. Germline V gene sequence: CDR1 GTSNPN, CDR2 SVGIG (reference sequence). The CDR3 consists of 12 residues. V lost 3 bases and J lost 2, with 7 bases in between. The CDR3 nucleotides are TGTGCCTGGAGCAGCGCCAACTATGGCTACACCTTC. Its protein product is CAWSSANYGYTF.

The rearrangement uses TRBV6-1 and TRBJ1-2; D not certain. The CDR3 loop spans 13 amino acids. V was pared by 7 bases and J by 1 base, with 10 bases between. Germline CDR1 and CDR2: MNHNS and SASEGT. The CDR3 loop reads CASIWTGNYGYTF. The CDR3, as DNA: TGTGCCAGCATCTGGACGGGTAACTATGGCTACACCTTC.

The chain is built from TRBV29-1 and TRBJ1-4; unclear D gene. This CDR3 region has 13 residues. Germline values: CDR1 SQVTM, CDR2 ANQGSEA. Deletions cut 5 bases from V and 4 bases from J, with 11 bases between. CDR3 in amino acids: CSVYETNNEKLFF. CDR3 bases: TGCAGCGTTTATGAGACAAATAATGAAAAACTGTTTTTT.

This chain joins TRBV9 and TRBJ2-7; 8 bases fit TRBD2. CDR1 and CDR2 from the germline V gene are SGDLS and YYNGEE. CDR3 size: 16 residues. J gave up 5 bases and V 3 bases, and 13 bases lay outside the gene matches. Here the CDR3 reads CASSAYGAGGINEQYF. The CDR3, as DNA: TGTGCCAGCAGCGCCTATGGGGCGGGGGGAATCAACGAGCAGTACTTC.

V is TRBV5-4 and J is TRBJ2-2; no firm D call. This CDR3 region has 11 residues. V lost 3 bases, J lost 9 bases, and 6 bases lay in between. The germline V gene has CDR1 SGHNT and CDR2 YYREEE (reference sequence). CDR3 in amino acids: CASSSDRELFF. The CDR3, as DNA: TGTGCCAGCAGCTCCGATCGGGAGCTGTTTTTT.

The chain combines TRBV25-1 with TRBJ2-3, with 8 bases lining up with TRBD2. V dropped 6 bases and J dropped 4; count of bases not matched to a gene: 6. The CDR3 totals 14 residues. Per germline, CDR1 MGHDK and CDR2 SYGVNS. The chain's CDR3 is CASSGTSGADTQYF. CDR3 DNA: TGTGCCAGCAGCGGGACTAGTGGGGCAGATACGCAGTATTTT.

The chain carries TRBV7-2 and TRBJ2-5; D not resolved. This CDR3 region has 14 residues. V gave up 2 bases and J gave up 4 bases, with 11 bases separating them. Germline V gene sequence: CDR1 SGHTA, CDR2 FQGNSA. In nucleotides, the CDR3 is TGTGCCAGCAGCTTAATGAGCCTACCAGAGACCCAGTACTTC. Translation gives CASSLMSLPETQYF.